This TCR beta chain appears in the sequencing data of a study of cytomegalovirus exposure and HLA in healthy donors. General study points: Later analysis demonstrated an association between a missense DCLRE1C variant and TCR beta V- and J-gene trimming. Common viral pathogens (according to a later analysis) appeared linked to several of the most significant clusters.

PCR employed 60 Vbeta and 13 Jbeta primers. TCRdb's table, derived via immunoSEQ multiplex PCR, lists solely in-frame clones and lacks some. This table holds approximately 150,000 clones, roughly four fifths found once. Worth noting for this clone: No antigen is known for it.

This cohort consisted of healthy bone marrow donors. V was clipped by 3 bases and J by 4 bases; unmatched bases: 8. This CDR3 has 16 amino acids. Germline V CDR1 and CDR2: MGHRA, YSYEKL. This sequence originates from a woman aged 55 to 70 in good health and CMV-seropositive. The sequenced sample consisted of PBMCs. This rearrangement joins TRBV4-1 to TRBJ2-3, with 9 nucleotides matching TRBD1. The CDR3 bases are TGCGCCAGCAGCCATTTGACCGGGACAGGGTCAGATACGCAGTATTTT. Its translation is CASSHLTGTGSDTQYF.